These 3 T cell receptor beta chains came from one sample sequenced in a study of blood T cell repertoires in COVID-19. The repertoire was sequenced with immunoSEQ multiplex PCR; TCRdb's copy has only in-frame clones and lacks some. Altogether some 160,000 clones are present, under 95% being singletons, with the ten largest covering about 2.3%. What was sequenced was peripheral blood. These receptors all stem from a man between 18 and 29 years old with acute or convalescent COVID-19.

The chain recombines TRBV7-9 with TRBJ1-1; no clear D gene. V was cut by 5 bases and J by 0 bases, with 7 bases left in between. Germline CDR1 is SEHNR and CDR2 is FQNEAQ (reference sequence). The CDR3 spans 13 residues. The CDR3 DNA is TGTGCCAGCAGCCCCCGGGTGAACACTGAAGCTTTCTTT. It codes for CASSPRVNTEAFF.

The chain carries TRBV6-5 and TRBJ1-1, with D tentatively TRBD1 (6 bases). Trimming cost V 8 bases and J 4 bases, with 14 bases left between them. The germline V gene has CDR1 MNHEY and CDR2 SVGAGI. The CDR3 runs 13 residues. In DNA, the CDR3 is TGTGCCAGCCTTACAGGGCAATTCACTGAAGCTTTCTTT. This codes for CASLTGQFTEAFF.

The V call is TRBV6-5, the J call TRBJ1-1; TRBD1 agrees at 7 bases. The V gene end was trimmed by 8 bases and the J gene end by 4 bases; junction bases not matched to a gene: 10. In germline, CDR1 is MNHEY, CDR2 SVGAGI. The CDR3 contains 14 residues. CDR3 residues: CASSSAPGGTEAFF. CDR3 in DNA: TGTGCCAGCTCTTCGGCCCCAGGGGGCACTGAAGCTTTCTTT.